This entry lists 2 T cell receptor beta chains sequenced from one sample in a study of blood T cell repertoires in COVID-19. The assay was immunoSEQ multiplex PCR, and TCRdb's table has in-frame clones only and misses some. In the table there are over 150,000 clones, around 87% of which are singletons. The sequenced material came from peripheral blood. The receptors originated from a woman in her 70s with COVID-19, enrolled during active disease.

This rearrangement joins TRBV19 to TRBJ2-7; 8 bases agree with TRBD1. This CDR3 spans 14 amino acids. Trimming cost V 9 bases and J 3 bases; bases outside gene matches: 10. In germline, CDR1 is LNHDA, CDR2 SQIVND (reference sequence). The chain's CDR3 is CASQKGTGLYEQYF. The CDR3 DNA reads TGTGCCAGCCAAAAAGGGACAGGCCTCTACGAGCAGTACTTC.

The chain combines TRBV28 with TRBJ1-1, with a tentative D call TRBD1 (6 bases). The V end was cut by 6 bases, the J end by 4 bases, with 12 bases between. The germline gives CDR1 MDHEN, CDR2 SYDVKM. The CDR3 extends over 13 amino acids. The CDR3 reads CASSLQGGTEAFF. CDR3 in DNA: TGTGCCAGCAGCCTTCAAGGGGGCACTGAAGCTTTCTTT.